The TCR beta chain under discussion was sequenced for a study of blood T cell repertoires in COVID-19 (dated by TCRdb to the early 2020s). Broadly, across the study: The collaborator samples originated in the United States, Italy and Spain and spanned the acute and convalescent phases of COVID-19. The samples were drawn from the first 160 participants of the ongoing ImmuneRACE study and from 1,254 subjects provided by 6 global collaborators. Nearly every sample came with metadata listing a de-identified subject ID, COVID-19 status, age in years and sex. HLA class I and class II types, where available, came from metadata supplied by the sample provider rather than from assay-based typing. Subjects who had been exposed to COVID-19, were actively infected with it, or had recovered from it provided the deeply sampled blood TCRbeta repertoires that made up the dataset. The prospective study material was composed of cDNA or gDNA derived from T cells, B-cell-depleted T cells, or PBMCs. The repertoires were released in a freely available public database meant as a resource for research on the immune response to SARS-CoV-2. Beyond this particular receptor, the publication reports: The amount of clinical and demographic metadata varied by source and participant and was provided uncurated.

In regard to this clone: This clone's antigen is unknown. Qualities for individual bases were not recorded, and no much larger clone is one base off.

CDR1 SGHRS and CDR2 YFSETQ were looked up in the germline V gene. The V end loses 0 bases and the J end loses 8 bases, and a stretch of 14 bases separates them. The CDR3, cysteine through phenylalanine, is 14 amino acids long. The CDR3 DNA has 42 bases and is translated from base 1. Whole blood was collected in K2EDTA tubes by collaborating institutions according to the institutions' own protocols. For TCRbeta analysis, collaborator samples were shipped as frozen whole blood, as isolated PBMCs, or as DNA extracted from either sample type. The immunoSEQ Assay, a bias-controlled multiplex PCR, was used to amplify TCRbeta CDR3 regions from genomic DNA. Regarding the original processing steps: The number of nucleated cells in each sample was estimated from the amplification of reference gene primers within the assay. Sequence reads were collapsed and filtered to measure the absolute abundance of every unique TCRbeta CDR3 rearrangement. For each sample, productive Simpson clonality was calculated as the square root of Simpson's diversity index across productive rearrangements. TCRdb took over this immuneACCESS table, retaining in-frame rearrangements with V and J assigned. Such tables are incomplete; in checked studies, under half of the missing clones stem from an unresolved V gene, and the remainder is unexplained. That table is the source of V, J and clone size, and D and trimming were worked out from the DNA. The sample table holds about 140,000 clones, of which over 70% were seen once. The ten largest make up around 1.8% of the sample.

Sequences were obtained from peripheral blood. The chain couples TRBV5-1 to TRBJ1-2; the D region possibly corresponds to TRBD1 (6 bases align). The clonotype comes from a woman aged 55-69 years with acute or convalescent COVID-19. The CDR3 corresponds to CASSLEQGRRGYTF. The bases are TGCGCCAGCAGCTTGGAACAGGGCCGGAGGGGCTACACCTTC.